These 27 T cell receptor beta chains were all obtained from the same sample, sequenced in a study of T cell responses to AZD1222 COVID-19 vaccine (dated by TCRdb to about 2021). In light of the paper, this sample's time point label describes: baseline before first vaccination. Preparation of the library involved the immunoSEQ multiplex PCR assay. The clones in this table, taken by TCRdb from immuneACCESS, are in-frame only. Not every clone is retained; where verified, under half of the shortfall comes from an unresolved V gene, and the cause of the rest is unknown. A total of about 120,000 clones appear in this sample, about 90% of them only once. The ten top clones hold more than 13% of the sample. The source material was peripheral blood, sampled on day 0 of AZD1222 vaccination. These receptors were taken from an adult in good health.

This clone came up once. The V gene is TRBV2, the J gene TRBJ2-5; D ambiguous. Trimming pared 7 bases from V and 2 bases from J, leaving 14 bases between. This CDR3 region has 14 residues. Germline CDR1 reads SNHLY; CDR2 reads FYNNEI. The CDR3 region has the DNA TGTGCCAGCACCCCAAGTTTGGGACAAGAGACCCAGTACTTC. Its translation: CASTPSLGQETQYF. Combining the CDR3 with reference TRBV2 and TRBJ2-5 gives the whole variable domain EPEVTQTPSHQVTQMGQEVILRCVPISNHLYFYWYRQILGQKVEFLVSFYNNEISEKSEIFDDQFSVERPDGSNFTLKIRSTKLEDSAMYFCASTPSLGQETQYFGPGTRLLVL.

The J gene is TRBJ1-1, the V gene TRBV7-2; no reliable D call. In germline, CDR1 is SGHTA, CDR2 FQGNSA. Trimming removed 1 base at V and 0 bases at J, with 15 bases between. CDR3 length equals 17 residues. CDR3 nucleotide sequence: TGTGCCAGCAGCTTAGAACCAGTGAATATAATGAACACTGAAGCTTTCTTT. Translating gives CASSLEPVNIMNTEAFF.

V gene TRBV6-1 combines with J gene TRBJ2-7; tentative D call: TRBD2 (6 bases). The V end was cut by 2 bases, the J end by 0 bases, with 11 bases between. CDR3 length: 15 residues. Germline V gene sequence: CDR1 MNHNS, CDR2 SASEGT. As DNA, the CDR3 is TGTGCCAGCAGTGAAAGTCGGGGGTACTCCTACGAGCAGTACTTC. Translation: CASSESRGYSYEQYF.

This clone appeared a single time. V usage is TRBV10-2 and J usage is TRBJ2-1; TRBD2 aligns across 8 bases. V lost 6 bases and J lost 7; bases outside the gene matches: 14. Germline values: CDR1 WSHSY, CDR2 SAAADI. The CDR3 contains 16 residues. The CDR3, as DNA: TGCGCCAGCAGGGGGTTAGCGGGGTTGGGGTCGAATGAGCAGTTCTTC. Protein: CASRGLAGLGSNEQFF.

The CDR3, as DNA: TGTGCCAGCAGCCAAGATAGTGCCCCGCCAGGGCCAGAAGGCTATGGCTACACCTTC. It codes for CASSQDSAPPGPEGYGYTF. The chain joins TRBV3-1 (or the pseudogene TRBV3-2) to TRBJ1-2; perhaps TRBD1 as D (5 bases). Germline lookup yields CDR1 LGHDT and CDR2 YNNKEL (reference sequence). With 0 bases removed from V and 4 bases from J, the gap between germline ends came to 24 bases. This CDR3 region has 19 residues.

This chain connects TRBV27 to TRBJ1-2, with 10 bases identical to TRBD1. Germline V gene lookup returns CDR1 MNHEY and CDR2 SMNVEV (reference sequence). CDR3 length: 15 amino acids. V trimming: 5 bases; J trimming: 5 bases; junction bases outside the gene matches: 8. In DNA, the CDR3 is TGTGCCAGCAGTCCCGAGACAGGGGGCCGGTATGGCTACACCTTC. Residues: CASSPETGGRYGYTF.

The V gene is TRBV19, the J gene TRBJ1-5; the D is unclear. Germline loops: CDR1 LNHDA, CDR2 SQIVND (reference sequence). This CDR3 region has 14 residues. Deletions cut 5 bases from V and 4 bases from J, with 12 bases between. The CDR3 DNA follows: TGTGCCAGTAGTCCCTGGGGTCTGAATCAGCCCCAGCATTTT. As protein: CASSPWGLNQPQHF.

The V gene is TRBV19, the J gene TRBJ1-6; a possible D gene is TRBD1 (5 bases). The CDR3 is 14 residues long. Germline CDR1 reads LNHDA; CDR2 reads SQIVND (reference sequence). Between the trimmed V and J ends, which lost 11 bases and 8 bases, there was a span of 19 bases. The CDR3 here is CAVSRTKNDSPLHF. The CDR3 nucleotides are TGTGCCGTTTCGAGGACAAAAAATGATTCACCCCTCCACTTT.

V and J are TRBV6-2 or TRBV6-3 and TRBJ1-2; TRBD1 might be the D (5 bases). V was pared by 3 bases and J by 2 bases, with 7 bases between. This CDR3 has 13 residues. Germline CDR1 reads MNHEY; CDR2 reads SVGEGT. The CDR3 nucleotides read TGTGCCAGCAGTTATGCAGGGAACTATGGCTACACCTTC. The encoded protein is CASSYAGNYGYTF.

This clone was seen just once. This CDR3 reads CASSRDFDLRELFF. As DNA, the CDR3 is TGTGCCAGCAGCCGGGACTTCGATTTGCGGGAGCTGTTTTTT. The J gene is TRBJ2-2, the V gene TRBV6-2 or TRBV6-3; maybe TRBD2 (6 bases). V gave up 6 bases and J gave up 9 bases, with 17 bases separating them. This CDR3 has 14 amino acids. From germline, CDR1 is MNHEY and CDR2 SVGEGT.

The rearrangement joins TRBV20-1 to TRBJ1-6; D gene uncertain. CDR1 is DFQATT, CDR2 SNEGSKA, per germline (reference sequence). V was trimmed by 3 bases and J by 9 bases, leaving 9 bases between them. The CDR3 spans 12 residues. This chain's CDR3 is CSASRRLSPLHF. Written as DNA, the CDR3 is TGCAGTGCTAGTCGAAGACTTTCACCCCTCCACTTT.

The rearrangement links TRBV27 to TRBJ2-2; D tentatively reads TRBD1 or TRBD2 (5 bases each). The CDR3 spans 16 residues. Trimming pared 4 bases from V and 0 bases from J, leaving 12 bases between. CDR1 and CDR2 (germline): MNHEY, SMNVEV (reference sequence). The CDR3 nucleotides are TGTGCCAGCAGTTGGATAGGGACGCCGAACACCGGGGAGCTGTTTTTT. This translates into CASSWIGTPNTGELFF.

This clone appeared a few times. The DNA for the CDR3 is TGTGCGACACTCTCTGGGGCCAACGTCCTGACTTTC. It is translated as CATLSGANVLTF. The chain joins TRBV11-2 to TRBJ2-6; D is unclear. CDR3 length equals 12 residues. Germline V gives CDR1 SGHAT, CDR2 FQNNGV.

The rearrangement links TRBV9 to TRBJ1-1; 8 nucleotides match TRBD1. Per germline, CDR1 SGDLS and CDR2 YYNGEE. The CDR3 length is 14 residues. V shed 2 bases, J shed 5 bases, and the junction held 5 bases outside the gene matches. The CDR3 region is CASSVGQAVTEAFF. Written as DNA, the CDR3 is TGTGCCAGCAGCGTGGGACAGGCGGTAACTGAAGCTTTCTTT.

This chain connects TRBV9 to TRBJ2-3; 8 bases agree with TRBD1. Germline V gene data show CDR1 as SGDLS and CDR2 as YYNGEE. The CDR3 consists of 18 residues. The V gene end was trimmed by 0 bases and the J gene end by 0 bases; junction bases not matched to a gene: 9. The CDR3 nucleotides read TGTGCCAGCAGCGTAGGTGACAGGGGATTTGTTAGCACAGATACGCAGTATTTT. Protein sequence: CASSVGDRGFVSTDTQYF. The variable domain in full, completed from reference TRBV9 and TRBJ2-3, reads DSGVTQTPKHLITATGQRVTLRCSPRSGDLSVYWYQQSLDQGLQFLIQYYNGEERAKGNILERFSAQQFPDLHSELNLSSLELGDSALYFCASSVGDRGFVSTDTQYFGPGTRLTVL.

The gene calls are TRBV4-3 and TRBJ1-5; tentatively, D is TRBD1 (5 bases). This CDR3 spans 17 amino acids. Germline assignment: CDR1 LGHNA and CDR2 YSLEER. V lost 0 bases and J 1 base, leaving 13 bases between the germline ends. For the CDR3, the DNA is TGCGCCAGCAGCCAAGAGGGGCCCGGGGCGAGCAATCAGCCCCAGCATTTT. This translates into CASSQEGPGASNQPQHF.

The chain couples TRBV18 to TRBJ2-3; D possibly uses TRBD1 or TRBD2 (5 bases each). Germline CDR1 is KGHSH and CDR2 is LQKENI. Deletions cut 1 base from V and 6 bases from J, with 17 bases between. The CDR3 totals 16 residues. The CDR3 here is CASSPRGEGPVDTQYF. The CDR3 nucleotides read TGTGCCAGCTCACCACGGGGCGAGGGCCCCGTGGATACGCAGTATTTT.

The V and J genes are TRBV7-9 and TRBJ1-5; no definite D call. This CDR3 comprises 15 residues. The V gene's germline CDR1 is SEHNR and CDR2 FQNEAQ (reference sequence). V was cut by 1 base and J by 0 bases, with 7 bases left in between. CDR3 protein: CASSLGIRSNQPQHF. The CDR3 DNA reads TGTGCCAGCAGCTTAGGAATTCGTAGCAATCAGCCCCAGCATTTT.

The chain employs TRBV4-1 and TRBJ1-2; a weak D match, TRBD1 (5 bases). Per the germline V gene, CDR1 is MGHRA and CDR2 is YSYEKL. Trimming took off 0 bases at V and 5 bases at J, with 16 bases between the two ends. The length of the CDR3 is 16 residues. CDR3 nucleotides: TGCGCCAGCAGCCAAGAATGGGGCAGGGCTTTATATGGCTACACCTTC. It specifies CASSQEWGRALYGYTF.

This clone was observed once. V is TRBV4-1 and J is TRBJ2-5; the D gene is possibly TRBD1 (5 bases). The germline CDR1 and CDR2 sequences are MGHRA and YSYEKL. The CDR3 is 13 residues long. V lost 3 bases, J lost 5 bases, and 10 bases lay in between. CDR3 residues: CASSQGPGETQYF. Written as DNA, the CDR3 is TGCGCCAGCAGCCAGGGTCCAGGGGAGACCCAGTACTTC.

The CDR3 region is CASSHPTGVSQPQHF. The CDR3 nucleotides are TGTGCCAGCAGTCACCCTACAGGGGTAAGTCAGCCCCAGCATTTT. This rearrangement joins TRBV6-2 or TRBV6-3 to TRBJ1-5, with 7 nucleotides matching TRBD1. The CDR3 spans 15 residues. Germline trimming cut 5 bases from V and 6 bases from J; bases unmatched to any gene: 10. CDR1 MNHEY and CDR2 SVGEGT come from the germline V gene.

The rearrangement uses TRBV7-2 and TRBJ2-1; no definite D call. V shed 5 bases and J shed 9 bases, with 8 bases lying between them. Germline-derived CDR1 and CDR2 are SGHTA and FQGNSA. This CDR3 is 11 amino acids long. In nucleotides, the CDR3 is TGTGCCAGCAGCCCGGAAGGTGAGCAGTTCTTC. Encoded protein: CASSPEGEQFF.

This clone has only a few counts. The genes are TRBV20-1 and TRBJ2-3, with 8 bases that match TRBD2. This CDR3 has 16 residues. From germline, CDR1 is DFQATT and CDR2 SNEGSKA (reference sequence). With V trimmed by 3 bases and J by 0 bases, 8 bases remained unmatched. CDR3 nucleotides: TGCAGTGCTAGTAGGCGGGAGGCAGCTAGCACAGATACGCAGTATTTT. Protein: CSASRREAASTDTQYF.

The V and J genes are TRBV7-9 and TRBJ2-1; 11 nucleotides match TRBD1. With V trimmed by 1 base and J by 9 bases, 8 bases remained unmatched. The CDR3 consists of 16 residues. Germline CDR1 SEHNR, CDR2 FQNEAQ (reference sequence). This CDR3 is CASSLGTGGVPSEQFF. The CDR3 region has the DNA TGTGCCAGCAGCTTAGGGACAGGGGGCGTTCCAAGTGAGCAGTTCTTC.

This chain links TRBV7-2 with TRBJ2-5; 9 positions match TRBD2. In germline, CDR1 is SGHTA, CDR2 FQGNSA. The CDR3 sequence is 16 residues long. V lost 4 bases and J lost 5; bases outside the gene matches: 11. The CDR3 coding sequence is TGTGCCAGCAGCTCAGAAATAGCGGGAGCTTTGGAGACCCAGTACTTC. Its protein product is CASSSEIAGALETQYF.

This chain connects TRBV24-1 to TRBJ2-4; D remains unclear. V lost 4 bases and J 0 bases, leaving 18 bases between the germline ends. The CDR3 totals 18 residues. Per germline, CDR1 KGHDR and CDR2 SFDVKD. CDR3 coding DNA: TGTGCCACCAGTGACCACTCCCGACTTCACCTAGCCAAAAACATTCAGTACTTC. This codes for CATSDHSRLHLAKNIQYF.

The chain is built from TRBV6-5 and TRBJ2-1; D may be TRBD1 (5 bases). This CDR3 comprises 15 residues. Germline V gives CDR1 MNHEY, CDR2 SVGAGI. The ends were cut back, 5 bases at V and 5 bases at J, with 16 bases in the middle. The CDR3 DNA reads as TGTGCCAGCAGTAGGTCCGCGAAAGGGGACAATGAGCAGTTCTTC. This translates into CASSRSAKGDNEQFF.